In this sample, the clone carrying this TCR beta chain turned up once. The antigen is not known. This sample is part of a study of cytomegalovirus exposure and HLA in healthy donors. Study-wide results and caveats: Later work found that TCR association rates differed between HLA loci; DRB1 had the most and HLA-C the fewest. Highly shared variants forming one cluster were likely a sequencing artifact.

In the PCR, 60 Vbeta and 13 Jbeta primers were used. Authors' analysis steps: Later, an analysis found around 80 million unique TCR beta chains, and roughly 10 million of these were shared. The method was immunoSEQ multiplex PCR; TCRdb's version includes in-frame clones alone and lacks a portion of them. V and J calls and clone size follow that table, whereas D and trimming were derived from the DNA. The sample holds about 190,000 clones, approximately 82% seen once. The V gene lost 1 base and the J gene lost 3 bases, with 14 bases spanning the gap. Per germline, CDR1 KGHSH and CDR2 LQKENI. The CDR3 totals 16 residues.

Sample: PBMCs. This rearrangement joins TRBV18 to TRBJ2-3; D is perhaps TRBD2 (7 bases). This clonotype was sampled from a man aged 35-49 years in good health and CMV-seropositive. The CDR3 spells CASSPLFGGRTDTQYF. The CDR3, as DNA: TGTGCCAGCTCACCACTATTCGGGGGGCGGACAGATACGCAGTATTTT.